These T cell receptor beta chains were read from a single sample in a study of blood T cells in healthy people across ages. Using its own MiXCR run on the 5' RACE reads, TCRdb lists one record per CDR3 protein. Of more than 550,000 distinct CDR3 sequences detected, over 20% appear once; the ten largest clones hold around a fifth. The sequencing sample was made of blood. These receptors all stem from a man in his sixties or seventies in good health. Each CDR3 is given with its conserved first and last residue.

V: TRBV14
J: TRBJ2-1
CDR3: CASSQFGNEQFF

V: TRBV5-6
J: TRBJ2-7
CDR3: CASSRTGLHEQYF

V: TRBV11-2
J: TRBJ1-2
CDR3: CASPLQGSNYGYTF

V: TRBV28
J: .
CDR3: CASSFTRYEQYF

V: TRBV5-1
J: TRBJ1-5
CDR3: CASSLAGVGSNQPQHF

V: TRBV4-1
J: TRBJ2-7
CDR3: CASSQDLYEWQSSYEQYF

V: TRBV29-1
J: TRBJ2-1
CDR3: CSSTGPLLGEQFF

V: TRBV3-1
J: TRBJ2-7
CDR3: CASMPGLAGGYEQYF

V: TRBV11-2
J: TRBJ2-1
CDR3: CASSPGRGLAVVDEQFF

V: TRBV3-1
J: TRBJ1-2
CDR3: CASSQDQVVYGYTF

V: TRBV4-3
J: TRBJ1-1
CDR3: CASTQEVGNTEAFF

V: TRBV20-1
J: TRBJ1-4
CDR3: CSARDAGRNEKLFF

V: TRBV4-2
J: .
CDR3: CASSQEVISTDTQYF

V: TRBV15
J: TRBJ1-6
CDR3: CATSRDSGNSPLHF

V: TRBV25-1
J: TRBJ1-3
CDR3: CASSDQGYTIYF

V: TRBV9
J: TRBJ2-3
CDR3: CASSVAGRGSYTQYF

V: TRBV3-1
J: TRBJ2-3
CDR3: CASSLPGGVGTDTQYF

V: TRBV12-3/TRBV12-4
J: TRBJ2-3
CDR3: CASSPHGQLSTDAQYF

V: TRBV20-1
J: TRBJ1-1
CDR3: CSAQSGGRSHEAFF

V: TRBV5-1
J: TRBJ2-5
CDR3: CASSLGTGVQETQYF

V: TRBV20-1
J: TRBJ2-5
CDR3: CSAEGAQETQYF

V: TRBV6-2/TRBV6-3
J: TRBJ1-2
CDR3: CASSTGTDINYGYTF

V: TRBV13
J: TRBJ1-2
CDR3: CASSQGVYGYTF

V: TRBV12-3/TRBV12-4
J: TRBJ1-2
CDR3: CASSTGTDDYGYTF

V: TRBV6-1
J: TRBJ2-2
CDR3: CASSAGLNTGELFF

V: TRBV24-1
J: TRBJ2-1
CDR3: CATSDRRDRGGNEQFF

V: TRBV20-1
J: TRBJ2-3
CDR3: CSASLDTDTQYF

V: TRBV7-9
J: TRBJ1-1
CDR3: CASSLKGEAFF

V: TRBV6-1
J: TRBJ1-1
CDR3: CASNYGDITEAFF

V: TRBV6-5
J: TRBJ2-5
CDR3: CASSYMGRVWETQYF

V: TRBV7-2
J: TRBJ2-1
CDR3: CASSPRRPNEQFF

V: TRBV7-9
J: TRBJ1-1
CDR3: CASSLGANSAEAFF

V: TRBV20-1
J: TRBJ2-4
CDR3: CSARDGGGAKNIQYF

V: TRBV29-1
J: TRBJ1-2
CDR3: CSVEQPNYDYTF

V: TRBV5-6
J: TRBJ2-7
CDR3: CASSLFSGTPDEQYF

V: TRBV14
J: TRBJ1-1
CDR3: CASSQELRGTEAFF

V: TRBV29-1
J: TRBJ1-1
CDR3: CSAEQGIGFSEAFF

V: TRBV20-1
J: TRBJ2-1
CDR3: CSAAGGPLENEQFF

V: TRBV6-1
J: TRBJ1-2
CDR3: CASSASGQSYGYTF

V: TRBV20-1
J: TRBJ2-3
CDR3: CSVGGALITDTQYF

V: TRBV7-9
J: TRBJ1-1
CDR3: CASSLVGAGAEAFF

V: TRBV10-3
J: TRBJ2-3
CDR3: CALRSGHNTDTQYF

V: TRBV12-3/TRBV12-4
J: TRBJ1-5
CDR3: CASSAGQGRNQPQHF

V: TRBV4-3
J: TRBJ2-5
CDR3: CASSQDLGLQETQYF

V: TRBV30
J: TRBJ1-2
CDR3: CAWTGGLQNYGYTF

V: TRBV14
J: .
CDR3: CASSRTVGRYEQYF

V: TRBV7-9
J: TRBJ2-1
CDR3: CACTTESEQFF

V: TRBV25-1
J: TRBJ2-5
CDR3: CASSDRRAAVGETQYF